These T cell receptor beta chains were read from a single sample in a study of cytomegalovirus exposure and HLA in healthy donors. Sequencing was performed with immunoSEQ multiplex PCR; in TCRdb, only in-frame clones are kept and a portion is missing. The repertoire holds about 130,000 clones, with around 72% as singletons. Sequencing input: PBMCs. Receptor source: a young man in good health and CMV-seronegative. CDR3s include the opening cysteine and the closing phenylalanine or tryptophan. A D gene is named only where the DNA matches it firmly. Size tells how often a clone was seen (once, few, many) or the class of an expanded clone, and some rows leave it out.

TRBV15	TRBJ1-4	NA	NA	CATSRDTGINEKLFF	TGTGCCACCAGCAGAGATACAGGGATTAATGAAAAACTGTTTTTT
TRBV15	TRBJ2-5	NA	TRBD2	CATRKKGLAGQETQYF	TGTGCCACCAGGAAAAAGGGACTAGCGGGACAAGAGACCCAGTACTTC
TRBV4-1	TRBJ1-6	NA	NA	CASSQVSQGQSSPLHF	TGCGCCAGCAGCCAAGTGTCGCAGGGTCAATCTTCACCCCTCCACTTT
TRBV28	TRBJ2-2	NA	NA	CASSRDRTDTGELFF	TGTGCCAGCAGTCGCGACAGGACAGACACCGGGGAGCTGTTTTTT
TRBV18	TRBJ1-5	NA	NA	CASSPGGQSNQPQHF	TGTGCCAGCTCACCAGGAGGGCAGAGCAATCAGCCCCAGCATTTT
TRBV7-3	TRBJ2-3	once	NA	CASSPLGGLSTDTQYF	TGTGCCAGCAGCCCCCTAGGCGGGCTTAGCACAGATACGCAGTATTTT
TRBV11-3	TRBJ1-5	NA	NA	CASSLGRVQPVNQPQHF	TGTGCCAGCAGCTTGGGGAGGGTTCAGCCAGTCAATCAGCCCCAGCATTTT
TRBV5-4	TRBJ2-7	NA	NA	CASSLDRAYEQYF	TGTGCCAGCAGCTTGGACAGGGCCTACGAGCAGTACTTC
TRBV7-2	TRBJ2-5	NA	TRBD2	CASSLAVTSGQETQYF	TGTGCCAGCAGCTTAGCCGTGACTAGCGGCCAAGAGACCCAGTACTTC
TRBV10-3	TRBJ2-1	few	NA	CAISEAGTRDPSSYNEQFF	TGTGCCATCAGTGAGGCCGGGACACGGGACCCTAGCTCCTACAATGAGCAGTTCTTC
TRBV27	TRBJ2-1	NA	TRBD2	CASSLSVAGDGEQFF	TGTGCCAGCAGTTTATCAGTAGCGGGGGACGGTGAGCAGTTCTTC
TRBV30	TRBJ2-2	NA	NA	CASLGQTNTGELFF	TGTGCCAGCTTAGGACAAACCAACACCGGGGAGCTGTTTTTT
TRBV7-3	TRBJ2-3	NA	TRBD2	CASSRGAGGVDTQYF	TGTGCCAGCAGCCGAGGGGCGGGGGGGGTAGATACGCAGTATTTT
TRBV6-1	TRBJ1-6	NA	NA	CASSAGLQSGSPLHF	TGTGCCAGCAGCGCCGGACTCCAATCGGGGTCACCCCTCCACTTT
TRBV27	TRBJ1-1	NA	TRBD1	CASSVDRHNTEAFF	TGTGCCAGCAGCGTGGACAGGCATAACACTGAAGCTTTCTTT
TRBV6-5	TRBJ2-2	NA	TRBD1	CASRHQGAGELFF	TGTGCCAGCAGACACCAGGGGGCCGGGGAGCTGTTTTTT
TRBV4-3	TRBJ2-1	NA	NA	CASSLGSGTINEQFF	TGCGCCAGCAGCCTCGGATCCGGGACAATCAATGAGCAGTTCTTC
TRBV10-3	TRBJ2-1	NA	NA	CAISENPGGYNEQFF	TGTGCCATCAGTGAGAACCCAGGGGGGTACAATGAGCAGTTCTTC
TRBV6-6	TRBJ2-5	NA	TRBD1	CASSYTGQVVQETQYF	TGTGCCAGCAGTTACACCGGACAGGTTGTACAAGAGACCCAGTACTTC
TRBV9	TRBJ1-1	NA	NA	CASSVNGGRVTEAFF	TGTGCCAGCAGCGTAAACGGGGGGCGGGTCACTGAAGCTTTCTTT
TRBV6-1	TRBJ1-1	once	TRBD1	CASSEARTGAGAFF	TGTGCCAGCAGTGAAGCCCGGACAGGGGCTGGAGCTTTCTTT
TRBV5-1	TRBJ2-5	NA	TRBD2	CASSLAGLVTETQYF	TGCGCCAGCAGCTTGGCGGGACTAGTGACGGAGACCCAGTACTTC
TRBV29-1	TRBJ2-7	NA	NA	CSVRGPEVEQYF	TGCAGCGTCCGAGGACCGGAGGTCGAGCAGTACTTC
TRBV7-9	TRBJ1-2	NA	TRBD1	CASSSTGTGGSGYTF	TGTGCCAGCAGCAGCACCGGGACAGGGGGCTCTGGCTACACCTTC
TRBV27	TRBJ2-5	NA	NA	CASSLSSQGRETQYF	TGTGCCAGCAGTTTATCGAGCCAGGGCCGAGAGACCCAGTACTTC
TRBV5-1	TRBJ1-1	NA	NA	CASSLGTGSGTEAFF	TGCGCCAGCAGCTTAGGCACAGGCTCGGGCACTGAAGCTTTCTTT
TRBV6-5	TRBJ1-1	once	NA	CASSPRGMNTEAFF	TGTGCCAGCAGTCCTAGGGGAATGAACACTGAAGCTTTCTTT
TRBV11-2	TRBJ2-2	NA	NA	CASSLSGLWGELFF	TGTGCCAGCAGCCTAAGCGGCTTGTGGGGGGAGCTGTTTTTT
TRBV11-2	TRBJ2-5	once	TRBD2	CASSLIDTSAQETQYF	TGTGCCAGCAGCTTGATCGATACTAGCGCACAAGAGACCCAGTACTTC
TRBV2	TRBJ2-5	NA	NA	CASNRDTQETQYF	TGTGCCAGTAACCGGGACACTCAAGAGACCCAGTACTTC
TRBV2	TRBJ1-5	NA	NA	CASSPRNLLDRGSNQPQHF	TGTGCCAGCAGTCCCCGGAACCTCTTGGACAGAGGCAGCAATCAGCCCCAGCATTTT
TRBV7-3	TRBJ2-5	NA	TRBD2	CASSDGGKGRETQYF	TGTGCCAGCAGCGACGGGGGGAAGGGCAGAGAGACCCAGTACTTC
TRBV19	TRBJ2-2	NA	TRBD1	CASRTGYLANTGELFF	TGTGCCAGTAGGACAGGGTACCTGGCGAACACCGGGGAGCTGTTTTTT
TRBV15	TRBJ1-5	NA	TRBD1	CATSATRTGDREGQPQHF	TGTGCCACCAGCGCCACCCGGACAGGGGACAGGGAGGGTCAGCCCCAGCATTTT
TRBV5-1	TRBJ1-1	NA	NA	CASSRDGDSATEAFF	TGCGCCAGCAGCCGAGACGGAGACAGTGCCACTGAAGCTTTCTTT
TRBV18	TRBJ1-6	once	NA	CASSTLNRESPLHF	TGTGCCAGCTCAACCCTAAACAGGGAGTCACCCCTCCACTTT
TRBV5-4	TRBJ2-2	NA	NA	CASSLGRVTGELFF	TGTGCCAGCAGCTTGGGGAGGGTTACCGGGGAGCTGTTTTTT
TRBV30	TRBJ2-5	few	NA	CAWSRGGLYQETQYF	TGTGCCTGGAGTAGGGGGGGGCTGTACCAAGAGACCCAGTACTTC
TRBV7-9	TRBJ1-6	NA	TRBD1	CASSLLKTGQNSPLHF	TGTGCCAGCAGCTTATTAAAGACAGGGCAGAATTCACCCCTCCACTTT